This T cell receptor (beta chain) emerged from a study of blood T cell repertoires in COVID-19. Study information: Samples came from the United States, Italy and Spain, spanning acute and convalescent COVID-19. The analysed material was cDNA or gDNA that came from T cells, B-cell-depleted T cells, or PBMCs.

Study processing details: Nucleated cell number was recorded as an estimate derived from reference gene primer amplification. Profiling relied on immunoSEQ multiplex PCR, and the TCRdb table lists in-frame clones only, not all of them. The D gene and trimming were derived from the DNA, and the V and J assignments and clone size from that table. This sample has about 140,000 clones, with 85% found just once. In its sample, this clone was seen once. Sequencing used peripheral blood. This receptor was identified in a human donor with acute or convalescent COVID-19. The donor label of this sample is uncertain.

The CDR3 is CSASQDSNLKTQYF. For the CDR3, the DNA is TGCAGTGCTAGTCAGGACAGCAACTTAAAGACCCAGTACTTC. The rearrangement links TRBV20-1 to TRBJ2-5; tentatively, D is TRBD1 (6 bases). The CDR3 is 14 residues long. Trimming cost V 3 bases and J 6 bases, with 17 bases left between them. Germline CDR1 DFQATT, CDR2 SNEGSKA (reference sequence).